This T cell receptor (beta chain) was obtained from a study of identical twins. This clonotype has more than one count but fewer than ten. TCRdb analysed the 5' RACE reads with MiXCR anew, one entry per CDR3 protein. The table lists 700,000 or so distinct CDR3 sequences, around 21% of them singletons, with around 4.4% in the top ten. V was pared by 4 bases and J by 0 bases, with 17 bases between. CDR3 size: 17 residues. Per germline, CDR1 MRHNA and CDR2 SNTAGT. These same data were also listed under a study on T cells expressing NK-cell markers.

The sequencing sample was made of PBMCs. The sequence came from a woman between 18 and 29 years old in good health. The chain employs TRBV6-4 and TRBJ2-3; D call uncertain. CDR3 in amino acids: CASSAWALPSSTDTQYF. The DNA of the CDR3 is TGTGCCAGCAGTGCGTGGGCGCTACCCTCTAGCACAGATACGCAGTATTTT.